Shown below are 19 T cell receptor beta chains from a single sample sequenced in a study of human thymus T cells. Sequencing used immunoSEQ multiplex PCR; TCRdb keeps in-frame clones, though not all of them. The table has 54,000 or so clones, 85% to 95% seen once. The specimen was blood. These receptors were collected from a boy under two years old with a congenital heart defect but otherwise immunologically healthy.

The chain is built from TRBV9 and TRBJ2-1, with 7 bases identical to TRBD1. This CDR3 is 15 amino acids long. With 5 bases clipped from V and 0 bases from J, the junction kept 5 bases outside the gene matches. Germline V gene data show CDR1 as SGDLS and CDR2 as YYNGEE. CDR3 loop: CASSRDSRSYNEQFF. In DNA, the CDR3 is TGTGCCAGCAGTCGGGACAGCCGCTCCTACAATGAGCAGTTCTTC.

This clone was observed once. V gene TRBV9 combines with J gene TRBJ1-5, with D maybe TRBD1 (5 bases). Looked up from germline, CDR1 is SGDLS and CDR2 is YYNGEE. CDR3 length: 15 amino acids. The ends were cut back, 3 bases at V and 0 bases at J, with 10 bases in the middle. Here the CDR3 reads CASSGKGDSNQPQHF. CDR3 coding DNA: TGTGCCAGCAGCGGCAAAGGGGATAGCAATCAGCCCCAGCATTTT.

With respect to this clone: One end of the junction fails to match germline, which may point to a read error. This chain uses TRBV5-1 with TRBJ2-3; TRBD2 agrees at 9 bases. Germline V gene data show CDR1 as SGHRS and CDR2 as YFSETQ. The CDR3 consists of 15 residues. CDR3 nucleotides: TGCGCCAGCAGCCCGACCGGGACTAGCAGAGATACGCAGTATTTT. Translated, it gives CASSPTGTSRDTQYF.

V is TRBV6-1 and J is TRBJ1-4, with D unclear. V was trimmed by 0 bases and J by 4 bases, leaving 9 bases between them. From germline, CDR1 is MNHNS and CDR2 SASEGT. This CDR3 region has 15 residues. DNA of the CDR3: TGTGCCAGCAGTGAAGCGGGGATTCTTAATGAAAAACTGTTTTTT. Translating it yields CASSEAGILNEKLFF.

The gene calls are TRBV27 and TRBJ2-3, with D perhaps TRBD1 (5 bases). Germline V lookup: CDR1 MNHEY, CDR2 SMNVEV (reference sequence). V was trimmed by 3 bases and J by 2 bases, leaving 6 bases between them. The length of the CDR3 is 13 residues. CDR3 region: CASSLDTTDTQYF. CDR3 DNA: TGTGCCAGCAGTTTGGACACCACAGATACGCAGTATTTT.

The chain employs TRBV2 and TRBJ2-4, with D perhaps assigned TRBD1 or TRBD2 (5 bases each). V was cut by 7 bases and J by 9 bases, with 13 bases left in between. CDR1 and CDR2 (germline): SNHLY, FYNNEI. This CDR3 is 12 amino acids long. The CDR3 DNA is TGTGCCAGCACTCAAGGGGAGACCATTCAGTACTTC. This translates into CASTQGETIQYF. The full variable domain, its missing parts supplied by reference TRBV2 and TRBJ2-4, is EPEVTQTPSHQVTQMGQEVILRCVPISNHLYFYWYRQILGQKVEFLVSFYNNEISEKSEIFDDQFSVERPDGSNFTLKIRSTKLEDSAMYFCASTQGETIQYFGAGTRLSVL.

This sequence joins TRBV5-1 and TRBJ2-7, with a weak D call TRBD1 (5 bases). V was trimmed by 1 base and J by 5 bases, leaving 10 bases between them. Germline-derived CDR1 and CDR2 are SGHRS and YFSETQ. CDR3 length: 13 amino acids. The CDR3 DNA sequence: TGCGCCAGCAGCTTGCCCAGGGTCCACGAGCAGTACTTC. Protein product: CASSLPRVHEQYF.

CDR3 sequence reads: CASSFGRSSSYEQYF. In DNA, the CDR3 is TGCGCCAGCAGTTTCGGGAGATCGAGCTCCTACGAGCAGTACTTC. The V and J genes are TRBV5-1 and TRBJ2-7; D is possibly TRBD2 (6 bases). The V end was cut by 5 bases, the J end by 0 bases, with 15 bases between. CDR1 is SGHRS, CDR2 YFSETQ, per germline. This CDR3 contains 15 residues.

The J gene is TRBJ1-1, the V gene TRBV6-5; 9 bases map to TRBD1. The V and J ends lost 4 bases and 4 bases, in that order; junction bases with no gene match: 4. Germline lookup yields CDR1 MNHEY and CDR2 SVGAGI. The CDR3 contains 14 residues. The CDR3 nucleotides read TGTGCCAGCAGTTGGGACAGGGACCGCACTGAAGCTTTCTTT. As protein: CASSWDRDRTEAFF.

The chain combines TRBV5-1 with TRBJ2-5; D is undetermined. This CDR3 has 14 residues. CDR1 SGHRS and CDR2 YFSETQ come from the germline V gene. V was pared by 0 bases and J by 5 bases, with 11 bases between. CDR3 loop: CASSLGGVRETQYF. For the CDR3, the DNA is TGCGCCAGCAGCTTGGGTGGGGTTAGGGAGACCCAGTACTTC.

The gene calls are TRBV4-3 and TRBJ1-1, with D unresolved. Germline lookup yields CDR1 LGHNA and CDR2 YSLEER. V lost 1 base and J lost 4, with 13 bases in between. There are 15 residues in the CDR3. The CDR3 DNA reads TGCGCCAGCAGCCAAGGGGCGGGGAGAGGCACTGAAGCTTTCTTT. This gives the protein CASSQGAGRGTEAFF.

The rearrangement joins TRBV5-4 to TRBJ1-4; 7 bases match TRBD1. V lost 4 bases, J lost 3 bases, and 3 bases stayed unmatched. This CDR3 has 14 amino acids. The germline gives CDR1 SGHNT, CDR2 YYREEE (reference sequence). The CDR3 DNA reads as TGTGCCAGCAGCCTGGGACAGTCTAATGAAAAACTGTTTTTT. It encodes CASSLGQSNEKLFF.

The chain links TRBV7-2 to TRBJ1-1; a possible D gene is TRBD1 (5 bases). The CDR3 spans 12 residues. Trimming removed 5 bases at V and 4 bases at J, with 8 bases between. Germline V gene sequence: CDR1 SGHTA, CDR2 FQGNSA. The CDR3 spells CASSPQGTEAFF. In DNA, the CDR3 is TGTGCCAGCAGCCCCCAGGGCACTGAAGCTTTCTTT.

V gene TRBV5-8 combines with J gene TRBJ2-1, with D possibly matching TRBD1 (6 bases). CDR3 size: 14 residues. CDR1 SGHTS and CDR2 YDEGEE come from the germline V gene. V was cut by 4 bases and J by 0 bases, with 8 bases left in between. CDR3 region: CASSDRPSYNEQFF. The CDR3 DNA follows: TGTGCCAGCAGCGACAGGCCCTCCTACAATGAGCAGTTCTTC.

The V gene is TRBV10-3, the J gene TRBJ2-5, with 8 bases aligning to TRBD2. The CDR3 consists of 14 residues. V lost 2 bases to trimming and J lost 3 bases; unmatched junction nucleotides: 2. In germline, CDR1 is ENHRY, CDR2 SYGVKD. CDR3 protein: CAISERGGEETQYF. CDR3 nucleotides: TGTGCCATCAGTGAGCGGGGGGGAGAAGAGACCCAGTACTTC.

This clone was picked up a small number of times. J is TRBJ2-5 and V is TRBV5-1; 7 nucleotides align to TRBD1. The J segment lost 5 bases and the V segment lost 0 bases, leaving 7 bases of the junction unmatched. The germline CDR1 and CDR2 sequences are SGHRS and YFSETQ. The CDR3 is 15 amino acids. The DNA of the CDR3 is TGCGCCAGCAGCTTGGGGAAGGGGGCCATTGAGACCCAGTACTTC. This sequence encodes CASSLGKGAIETQYF.

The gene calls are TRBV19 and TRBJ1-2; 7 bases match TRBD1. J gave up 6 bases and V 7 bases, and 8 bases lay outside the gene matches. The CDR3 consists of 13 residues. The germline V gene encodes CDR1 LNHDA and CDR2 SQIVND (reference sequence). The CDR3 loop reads CASTNDRANGYTF. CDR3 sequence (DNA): TGTGCCAGTACTAACGACAGGGCCAATGGCTACACCTTC.

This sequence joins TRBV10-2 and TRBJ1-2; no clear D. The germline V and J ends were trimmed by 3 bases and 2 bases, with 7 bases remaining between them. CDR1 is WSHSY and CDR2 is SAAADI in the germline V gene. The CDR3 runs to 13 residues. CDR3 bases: TGCGCCAGCAGTGAAGGGAGAAACTATGGCTACACCTTC. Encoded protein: CASSEGRNYGYTF.

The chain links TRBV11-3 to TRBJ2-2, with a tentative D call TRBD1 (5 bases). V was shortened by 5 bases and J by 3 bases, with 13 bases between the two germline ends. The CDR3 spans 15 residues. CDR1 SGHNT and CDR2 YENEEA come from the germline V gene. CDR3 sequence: CASSLGWGDTGELFF. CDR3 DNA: TGTGCCAGCAGCCTAGGGTGGGGCGACACCGGGGAGCTGTTTTTT.